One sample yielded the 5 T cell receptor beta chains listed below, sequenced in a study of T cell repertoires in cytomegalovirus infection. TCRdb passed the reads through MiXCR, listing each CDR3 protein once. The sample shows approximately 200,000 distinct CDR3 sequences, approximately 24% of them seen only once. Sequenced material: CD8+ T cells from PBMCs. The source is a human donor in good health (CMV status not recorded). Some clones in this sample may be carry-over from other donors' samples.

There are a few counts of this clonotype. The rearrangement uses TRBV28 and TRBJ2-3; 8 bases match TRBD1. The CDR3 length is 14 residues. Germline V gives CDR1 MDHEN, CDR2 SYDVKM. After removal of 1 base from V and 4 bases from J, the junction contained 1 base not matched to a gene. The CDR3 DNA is TGTGCCAGCAGTTTATTCAGGGGGCCAGATACGCAGTATTTT. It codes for CASSLFRGPDTQYF.

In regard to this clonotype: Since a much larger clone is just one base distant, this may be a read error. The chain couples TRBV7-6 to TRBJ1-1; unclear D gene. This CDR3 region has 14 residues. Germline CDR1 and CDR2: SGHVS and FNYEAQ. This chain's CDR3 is CSSSLVPSNTEAFF. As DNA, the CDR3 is TGTTCCAGCAGCTTAGTCCCCTCAAACACTGAAGCTTTCTTT.

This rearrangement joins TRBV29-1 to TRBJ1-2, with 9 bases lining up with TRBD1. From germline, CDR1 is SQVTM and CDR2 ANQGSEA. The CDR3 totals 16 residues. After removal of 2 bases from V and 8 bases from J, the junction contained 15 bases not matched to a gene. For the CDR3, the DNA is TGCAGCGTTGAACCTACAGGGGGCCGCAACGAATGGGGCTACACCTTC. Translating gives CSVEPTGGRNEWGYTF.

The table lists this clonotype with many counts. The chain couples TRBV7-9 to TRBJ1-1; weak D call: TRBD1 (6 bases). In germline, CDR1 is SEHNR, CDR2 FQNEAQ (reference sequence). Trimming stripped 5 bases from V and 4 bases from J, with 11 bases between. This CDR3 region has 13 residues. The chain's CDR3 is CASSQVGATEAFF. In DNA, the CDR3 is TGTGCCAGCAGCCAAGTGGGGGCCACTGAAGCTTTCTTT.

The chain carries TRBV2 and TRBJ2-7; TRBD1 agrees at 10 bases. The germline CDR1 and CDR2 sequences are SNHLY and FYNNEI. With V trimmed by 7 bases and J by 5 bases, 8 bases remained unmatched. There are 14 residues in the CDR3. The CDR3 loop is CASTGQGVVDEQYF. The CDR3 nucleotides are TGTGCCAGCACCGGACAGGGGGTTGTGGACGAGCAGTACTTC. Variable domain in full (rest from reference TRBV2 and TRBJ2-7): EPEVTQTPSHQVTQMGQEVILRCVPISNHLYFYWYRQILGQKVEFLVSFYNNEISEKSEIFDDQFSVERPDGSNFTLKIRSTKLEDSAMYFCASTGQGVVDEQYFGPGTRLTVT.